These 27 T cell receptor beta chains were all obtained from the same sample, sequenced in a study of T cell responses to AZD1222 COVID-19 vaccine. Sequenced by immunoSEQ multiplex PCR; TCRdb stores in-frame clones only, minus some. The sample records 180,000 or so clones, 94% being singletons. Here the sequenced sample was peripheral blood, taken on day 0 of AZD1222 vaccination. The receptors here all came from an adult in good health.

The chain is built from TRBV29-1 and TRBJ1-2, with no clear D. V was clipped by 7 bases and J by 8 bases, with 14 bases between them. Germline CDR1 and CDR2: SQVTM and ANQGSEA. The CDR3 is 11 amino acids. Written as DNA, the CDR3 is TGCAGCGGGAGGGCGGACGGCGGCTACACCTTC. Its protein is CSGRADGGYTF.

The chain is built from TRBV7-3 and TRBJ2-1; possible D gene TRBD1, 5 bases. Germline V CDR1 and CDR2: SGHTA, FQGTGA. The V end was cut by 2 bases, the J end by 0 bases, with 8 bases between. The CDR3 is 15 amino acids. CDR3 sequence reads: CASSLDRRSYNEQFF. As DNA, the CDR3 is TGTGCCAGCAGCTTAGACAGACGCTCCTACAATGAGCAGTTCTTC.

V is TRBV6-5 and J is TRBJ2-1; 7 bases are a match to TRBD2. Germline V lookup: CDR1 MNHEY, CDR2 SVGAGI. The CDR3 runs to 14 residues. The V gene end was trimmed by 6 bases and the J gene end by 9 bases; junction bases not matched to a gene: 11. The chain's CDR3 is CASSFGAGAGEQFF. DNA for the CDR3: TGTGCCAGCAGCTTCGGGGCGGGAGCCGGTGAGCAGTTCTTC.

The rearrangement links TRBV5-1 to TRBJ2-5; 7 nucleotides match TRBD1. J lost 3 bases, V lost 8 bases, and 10 bases had no gene match. Germline loops: CDR1 SGHRS, CDR2 YFSETQ. This CDR3 region has 14 residues. Here the CDR3 DNA reads TGCGCCAGTCAGCGGACAGGAAACGAAGAGACCCAGTACTTC. This translates into CASQRTGNEETQYF.

The CDR3 loop is CASSYGNYGYTF. Written as DNA, the CDR3 is TGTGCCAGCAGTTACGGGAACTATGGCTACACCTTC. This rearrangement joins TRBV6-5 to TRBJ1-2, with D unclear. Looked up from germline, CDR1 is MNHEY and CDR2 is SVGAGI. The CDR3 is 12 residues long. The V and J ends lost 2 bases and 2 bases respectively, with 3 bases between them.

The V gene is TRBV10-2, the J gene TRBJ1-1; perhaps TRBD1 as D (5 bases). From germline, CDR1 is WSHSY and CDR2 SAAADI. The CDR3 spans 13 residues. Trimming removed 6 bases at V and 1 base at J, with 9 bases between. CDR3 DNA: TGCGCCAGCAGGACAGCACGGAACACTGAAGCTTTCTTT. Residues: CASRTARNTEAFF.

The chain joins TRBV18 to TRBJ2-1; 9 positions match TRBD2. The germline CDR1 and CDR2 sequences are KGHSH and LQKENI. Trimming took 6 bases from V and 12 from J; bases not matched to a gene: 9. There are 13 residues in the CDR3. The CDR3 DNA reads TGTGCCAGCTCGCCGAAGCTAGCGGGATGGCAGTTCTTC. Protein sequence: CASSPKLAGWQFF.

This CDR3 is CASSLGDRGAYGYTF. The CDR3, as DNA: TGTGCCAGCAGCTTGGGGGACAGGGGGGCCTATGGCTACACCTTC. The V gene is TRBV11-2, the J gene TRBJ1-2, with TRBD1 matching 11 bases. Germline V lookup: CDR1 SGHAT, CDR2 FQNNGV. This CDR3 is 15 amino acids long. V gave up 3 bases and J gave up 4 bases; unmatched junction bases: 4. The full variable domain, with the rest looked up from reference TRBV11-2 and TRBJ1-2, is EAGVAQSPRYKIIEKRQSVAFWCNPISGHATLYWYQQILGQGPKLLIQFQNNGVVDDSQLPKDRFSAERLKGVDSTLKIQPAKLEDSAVYLCASSLGDRGAYGYTFGSGTRLTVV.

The genes are TRBV19 and TRBJ2-1, with TRBD1 matching 7 bases. CDR1 and CDR2 from the germline V gene are LNHDA and SQIVND (reference sequence). V gave up 3 bases and J gave up 7 bases; unmatched junction bases: 9. The CDR3 contains 15 residues. CDR3 protein: CASSMTGPGQNEQFF. CDR3 DNA: TGTGCCAGTAGTATGACAGGGCCGGGCCAGAATGAGCAGTTCTTC.

The chain couples TRBV5-5 to TRBJ1-2; no definite D call. Trimming took 4 bases from V and 4 from J, leaving 11 bases between them. From germline, CDR1 is SGHKS and CDR2 YYEKEE (reference sequence). The CDR3 sequence is 13 residues long. This chain's CDR3 is CASSLRGSYGYTF. In DNA form, the CDR3 reads TGTGCCAGCAGCCTCCGCGGGTCCTATGGCTACACCTTC.

The V and J genes are TRBV11-2 and TRBJ1-1; 7 bases are shared with TRBD1. The CDR3 length is 15 residues. The germline V gene encodes CDR1 SGHAT and CDR2 FQNNGV. The V segment lost 5 bases and the J segment 6 bases; nucleotides outside the gene matches: 12. CDR3 residues: CASSQRQGPTSEAFF. Written as DNA, the CDR3 is TGTGCCAGCAGCCAAAGACAGGGACCAACATCTGAAGCTTTCTTT.

The J gene is TRBJ1-4, the V gene TRBV6-1; D ambiguous. Germline V CDR1 and CDR2: MNHNS, SASEGT. The CDR3 totals 15 residues. Trimming shortened V by 0 bases and J by 0 bases, and 5 bases separated the two germline ends. The CDR3 sequence: CASSEAEATNEKLFF. The CDR3 region has the DNA TGTGCCAGCAGTGAAGCGGAAGCAACTAATGAAAAACTGTTTTTT.

This chain joins TRBV4-1 and TRBJ2-3, with D maybe TRBD1 (7 bases). Germline assignment: CDR1 MGHRA and CDR2 YSYEKL. This CDR3 spans 18 amino acids. V lost 0 bases to trimming and J lost 2 bases, with 18 bases between them. In nucleotides, the CDR3 is TGCGCCAGCAGCCAAGATCGGGGGACAGTTGGGTCCACAGATACGCAGTATTTT. It specifies CASSQDRGTVGSTDTQYF.

The chain recombines TRBV19 with TRBJ1-2, with TRBD1 matching over 8 bases. This CDR3 is 15 amino acids long. V lost 8 bases and J lost 2; bases outside the gene matches: 10. Looked up from germline, CDR1 is LNHDA and CDR2 is SQIVND (reference sequence). Here the CDR3 DNA reads TGTGCCAGTCACCCGGGACAGGTAGAGAACTATGGCTACACCTTC. This sequence encodes CASHPGQVENYGYTF.

CDR3 in DNA: TGCAGCGTTGGAGAATTTTACGTTCAAGAGACCCAGTACTTC. This codes for CSVGEFYVQETQYF. This chain connects TRBV29-1 to TRBJ2-5; no clear D. This CDR3 is 14 amino acids long. Trimming left V 4 bases short and J 2 bases short, with 14 bases between. Germline lookup yields CDR1 SQVTM and CDR2 ANQGSEA.

This chain uses TRBV6-5 with TRBJ1-2; tentatively, D is TRBD1 (5 bases). Between the trimmed V and J ends, which lost 6 bases and 2 bases, there was a span of 10 bases. Germline lookup yields CDR1 MNHEY and CDR2 SVGAGI. The CDR3 contains 13 residues. The CDR3 DNA follows: TGTGCCAGCAGCACTCCAGGGAACTATGGCTACACCTTC. Protein sequence: CASSTPGNYGYTF.

This clone has more than one count but fewer than ten. The chain carries TRBV5-8 and TRBJ1-5; 7 bases align to TRBD1. CDR1 SGHTS and CDR2 YDEGEE come from the germline V gene. Trimming took 1 base from V and 7 from J; bases not matched to a gene: 5. The CDR3 length is 14 residues. The chain's CDR3 is CASSLSQGQQPQHF. In nucleotides, the CDR3 is TGTGCCAGCAGCTTGTCACAGGGGCAACAGCCCCAGCATTTT.

CDR3 nucleotides: TGTGCCAGCAGCCAGGCAGCCACCTACGAGCAGTACTTC. This codes for CASSQAATYEQYF. The chain recombines TRBV3-1 (or the pseudogene TRBV3-2) with TRBJ2-7, with D unresolved. The V gene's germline CDR1 is LGHDT and CDR2 YNNKEL (reference sequence). Trimming took off 3 bases at V and 2 bases at J, with 8 bases between the two ends. The CDR3 contains 13 residues.

V is TRBV19 and J is TRBJ2-1; 8 nucleotides match TRBD2. This CDR3 spans 15 amino acids. V lost 6 bases to trimming and J lost 2 bases; unmatched junction nucleotides: 6. Germline V gives CDR1 LNHDA, CDR2 SQIVND (reference sequence). CDR3 DNA: TGTGCCAGTAGGGGGGTAGCGGGGACCTACAATGAGCAGTTCTTC. It codes for CASRGVAGTYNEQFF. Combining the CDR3 with reference TRBV19 and TRBJ2-1 gives the whole variable domain DGGITQSPKYLFRKEGQNVTLSCEQNLNHDAMYWYRQDPGQGLRLIYYSQIVNDFQKGDIAEGYSVSREKKESFPLTVTSAQKNPTAFYLCASRGVAGTYNEQFFGPGTRLTVL.

The J gene is TRBJ1-5, the V gene TRBV28; no clear D. This CDR3 contains 13 residues. CDR1 and CDR2 from the germline V gene are MDHEN and SYDVKM. V lost 7 bases and J lost 7, with 14 bases in between. CDR3 in DNA: TGTGCCAGCACTACTCTGGGAGGACAGCCCCAGCATTTT. It specifies CASTTLGGQPQHF. The full variable domain, rest sourced from reference TRBV28 and TRBJ1-5, is DVKVTQSSRYLVKRTGEKVFLECVQDMDHENMFWYRQDPGLGLRLIYFSYDVKMKEKGDIPEGYSVSREKKERFSLILESASTNQTSMYLCASTTLGGQPQHFGDGTRLSIL.

The chain carries TRBV5-1 and TRBJ2-1, with 9 bases fitting TRBD2. The V segment lost 0 bases and the J segment 4 bases; nucleotides outside the gene matches: 11. This CDR3 comprises 18 residues. CDR1 and CDR2 from the germline V gene are SGHRS and YFSETQ. CDR3 in DNA: TGCGCCAGCAGCTTGGTTCCACCTAGCGGGGTAAATTACAATGAGCAGTTCTTC. It translates to CASSLVPPSGVNYNEQFF.

The V call is TRBV6-6, the J call TRBJ1-5; unclear D gene. Trimming took off 7 bases at V and 2 bases at J, with 12 bases between the two ends. Germline V gene sequence: CDR1 MNHNY, CDR2 SVGAGI (reference sequence). The CDR3 is made up of 14 amino acids. Written as DNA, the CDR3 is TGTGCCAGCACCGACGGCAGCGGCAATCAGCCCCAGCATTTT. This encodes CASTDGSGNQPQHF.

The chain employs TRBV19 and TRBJ1-2; the D is unclear. Per the germline V gene, CDR1 is LNHDA and CDR2 is SQIVND (reference sequence). This CDR3 is 14 amino acids long. V was pared by 4 bases and J by 3 bases, with 12 bases between. In DNA form, the CDR3 reads TGTGCCAGTAGTACCGGCGGCCTGGACTATGGCTACACCTTC. The encoded protein is CASSTGGLDYGYTF. The complete variable domain, with remaining parts taken from reference TRBV19 and TRBJ1-2, reads DGGITQSPKYLFRKEGQNVTLSCEQNLNHDAMYWYRQDPGQGLRLIYYSQIVNDFQKGDIAEGYSVSREKKESFPLTVTSAQKNPTAFYLCASSTGGLDYGYTFGSGTRLTVV.

The V call is TRBV21-1, the J call TRBJ2-7; the D call of TRBD2 is as the table states it, not checked on the DNA. TRBV21-1 is a known pseudogene. The CDR3 is made up of 16 amino acids. DNA for the CDR3: TGTGCCAGCAGCAAAGATCCGGAGAGGGCTACCTACGAGCAGTACTTC. Its translation is CASSKDPERATYEQYF.

CDR3 amino acids: CAWSLTGTVYGYTF. The CDR3 DNA reads TGTGCCTGGAGTCTTACCGGGACCGTCTATGGCTACACCTTC. The rearrangement joins TRBV30 to TRBJ1-2, with D perhaps matching TRBD1 (5 bases). Germline V lookup: CDR1 GTSNPN, CDR2 SVGIG (reference sequence). The V gene lost 2 bases and the J gene lost 4 bases, with 14 bases spanning the gap. The CDR3 runs 14 residues.

With respect to this clone: At one end, the junction sequence differs from germline, possibly due to a read error. J is TRBJ1-1 and V is TRBV28, with D uncertain. This CDR3 comprises 12 residues. Germline lookup yields CDR1 MDHEN and CDR2 SYDVKM. The CDR3 sequence: CASSLQNSEAFF. DNA of the CDR3: TGTGCCAGCAGTCTACAGAACTCTGAAGCTTTCTTT.

This clone has just one count. The chain links TRBV7-2 to TRBJ2-7; weak D call: TRBD1 (7 bases). The V end lost 5 bases, the J end lost 6 bases, and 29 bases lay between the germline ends. The germline CDR1 and CDR2 sequences are SGHTA and FQGNSA. This CDR3 contains 18 residues. DNA of the CDR3: TGTGCCAGCAGCCGCAGCCTTCCGCGGTCGGCAGGGGGGCCCGAGCAGTACTTC. It specifies CASSRSLPRSAGGPEQYF.